This T cell receptor beta chain was captured in a study of blood T cell repertoires in COVID-19. Measured with immunoSEQ multiplex PCR; TCRdb has only the in-frame clones, and not every one. The data show 410,000 or so clones, 86% seen once. Germline loops: CDR1 SSHAT, CDR2 FNYEAQ (reference sequence). Trimming stripped 5 bases from V and 6 bases from J, with 15 bases between. The CDR3 spans 14 residues. The receptor was derived from a woman between 25 and 40 years old with active or convalescent COVID-19. Sequenced material: peripheral blood. The J gene is TRBJ2-3, the V gene TRBV7-7, with D uncertain. CDR3 DNA: TGTGCCAGCAGCCCGGCGGTCGGATCCGATACGCAGTATTTT. Its translation is CASSPAVGSDTQYF.